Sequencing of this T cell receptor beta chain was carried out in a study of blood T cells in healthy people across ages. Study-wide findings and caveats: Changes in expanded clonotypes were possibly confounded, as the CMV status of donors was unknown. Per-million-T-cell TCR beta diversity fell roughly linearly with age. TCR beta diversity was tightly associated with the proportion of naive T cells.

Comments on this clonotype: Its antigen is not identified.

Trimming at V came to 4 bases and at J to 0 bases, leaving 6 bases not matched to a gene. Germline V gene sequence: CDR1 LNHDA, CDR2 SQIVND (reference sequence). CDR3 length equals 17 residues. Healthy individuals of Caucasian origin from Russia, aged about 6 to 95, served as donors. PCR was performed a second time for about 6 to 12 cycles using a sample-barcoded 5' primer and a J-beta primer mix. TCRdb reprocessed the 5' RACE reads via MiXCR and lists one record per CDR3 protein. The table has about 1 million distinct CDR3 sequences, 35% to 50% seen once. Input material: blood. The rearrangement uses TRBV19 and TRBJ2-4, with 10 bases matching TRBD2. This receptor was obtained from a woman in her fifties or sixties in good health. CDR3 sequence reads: CASSTRGLAVAKNIQYF. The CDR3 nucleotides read TGTGCCAGTAGTACCAGAGGACTAGCGGTAGCCAAAAACATTCAGTACTTC. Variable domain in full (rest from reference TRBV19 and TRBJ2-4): DGGITQSPKYLFRKEGQNVTLSCEQNLNHDAMYWYRQDPGQGLRLIYYSQIVNDFQKGDIAEGYSVSREKKESFPLTVTSAQKNPTAFYLCASSTRGLAVAKNIQYFGAGTRLSVL.